This passage covers 27 T cell receptor beta chains from one sample sequenced in a study of Graves' ophthalmopathy and Graves' hyperthyroidism. RNA transcripts were the source from which TCR beta CDR3 regions were amplified. A first-round RT-PCR used HTBI primers, followed by a second-round multiplex PCR. TCRdb re-derived calls from the multiplex PCR reads in MiXCR, one entry per CDR3 protein. This table holds more than 1,000,000 distinct CDR3 sequences, roughly two fifths found once. The sample taken for sequencing was peripheral blood or thyroid tissue (not recorded which). Receptors were obtained from an adult man with Graves' hyperthyroidism.

The chain uses TRBV7-3 and TRBJ1-2; D unclear. The V and J ends lost 5 bases and 4 bases respectively, with 14 bases between them. Germline V gives CDR1 SGHTA, CDR2 FQGTGA. This CDR3 spans 14 amino acids. CDR3 in DNA: TGTGCCAGCAGCCCAAGCGGGCGCGGCTATGGCTACACCTTC. Translating gives CASSPSGRGYGYTF.

Regarding this clonotype: Mismatch with germline at one junction end may stem from a read error. The J gene is TRBJ2-7, the V gene TRBV24-1; a weak D match, TRBD2 (6 bases). CDR1 and CDR2 (germline): KGHDR, SFDVKD. The CDR3 is 15 residues long. The CDR3 spells CATSTRRESSYEQYF. As DNA, the CDR3 is TGTGCCACCAGTACTCGACGGGAGAGCTCCTACGAGCAATACTTC.

The chain combines TRBV29-1 with TRBJ2-7; TRBD2 matches at 8 bases. Germline V lookup: CDR1 SQVTM, CDR2 ANQGSEA. The CDR3 is 14 residues long. The V gene end was trimmed by 1 base and the J gene end by 9 bases; junction bases not matched to a gene: 11. The CDR3 nucleotides are TGCAGCGTTGAAGCGGGGGGGAAACCCGGGGGGCAGTACTTC. Its translation: CSVEAGGKPGGQYF.

The chain recombines TRBV9 with TRBJ2-6, with D possibly matching TRBD2 (6 bases). The CDR3 is 16 residues long. V was cut by 5 bases and J by 4 bases, with 16 bases left in between. Per germline, CDR1 SGDLS and CDR2 YYNGEE. The CDR3 sequence: CASREPEGSGANVLTF. DNA of the CDR3: TGTGCCAGCAGGGAGCCGGAGGGGTCGGGGGCCAACGTCCTGACTTTC.

This clonotype was recorded many times. V usage is TRBV7-8 and J usage is TRBJ2-6, with D hard to call. The CDR3 sequence is 17 residues long. Germline V gene sequence: CDR1 SGHVS, CDR2 FQNEAQ. V was pared by 5 bases and J by 3 bases, with 17 bases between. The CDR3 DNA sequence: TGTGCCAGCAGCCCTTCGCGGATGGGTGGTGGGGCCAACGTCCTGACTTTC. It translates to CASSPSRMGGGANVLTF. Combining the CDR3 with reference TRBV7-8 and TRBJ2-6 gives the whole variable domain GAGVSQSPRYKVAKRGQDVALRCDPISGHVSLFWYQQALGQGPEFLTYFQNEAQLDKSGLPSDRFFAERPEGSVSTLKIQRTQQEDSAVYLCASSPSRMGGGANVLTFGAGSRLTVL.

This sequence joins TRBV6-2 or TRBV6-3 and TRBJ1-2, with D uncertain. CDR3 length: 16 residues. Trimming stripped 6 bases from V and 3 bases from J, with 20 bases between. CDR1 is MNHEY and CDR2 is SVGEGT in the germline V gene. The CDR3 region is CASSPDVRGAHYGYTF. CDR3 nucleotides: TGTGCCAGCAGCCCGGATGTTCGGGGTGCTCACTATGGCTACACCTTC.

V is TRBV20-1 and J is TRBJ1-5; D remains unclear. The germline CDR1 and CDR2 sequences are DFQATT and SNEGSKA (reference sequence). The length of the CDR3 is 17 residues. V lost 0 bases and J 0 bases, leaving 15 bases between the germline ends. The CDR3, as DNA: TGCAGTGCTAGAGATCGGAGGGATATGTATAGCAATCAGCCCCAGCATTTT. Amino acids: CSARDRRDMYSNQPQHF.

The chain recombines TRBV7-3 with TRBJ2-5, with TRBD1 matching over 8 bases. This CDR3 contains 18 residues. Germline V lookup: CDR1 SGHTA, CDR2 FQGTGA. The ends lost 2 bases at V and 2 bases at J; junction bases unmatched: 13. The CDR3, as DNA: TGTGCCAGCAGCTTAGTCGCAACAGGGGGACGGGGTCAAGAGACCCAGTACTTC. It is translated as CASSLVATGGRGQETQYF.

The chain carries TRBV12-3 or TRBV12-4 and TRBJ1-5, with TRBD1 as a possible D gene (6 bases). V was shortened by 5 bases and J by 7 bases, with 15 bases between the two germline ends. This CDR3 is 14 amino acids long. In DNA, the CDR3 is TGTGCCAGCAGTGCACAGGGATCGGGACAGCCCCAGCATTTT. Translating it yields CASSAQGSGQPQHF.

This clonotype was counted a few times. V and J are TRBV4-2 and TRBJ1-2; possibly TRBD1 for D (5 bases). The germline V gene encodes CDR1 LGHNA and CDR2 YNFKEQ. CDR3 length: 13 amino acids. V was shortened by 6 bases and J by 3 bases, with 11 bases between the two germline ends. Written as DNA, the CDR3 is TGTGCCAGCAGATCCGACAGTGACTATGGCTACACCTTC. It yields the protein CASRSDSDYGYTF.

On this clonotype itself: Just one base apart from a much larger clone, this may be a read error. This sequence joins TRBV7-2 and TRBJ1-3; D is undetermined. CDR1 is SGHTA, CDR2 FQGNSA, per germline. The CDR3 is 12 residues long. Trimming took off 7 bases at V and 4 bases at J, with 8 bases between the two ends. CDR3 loop: CASTRVGNTIYF. In DNA form, the CDR3 reads TGTGCCAGCACGAGGGTGGGAAACACCATATATTTT. The whole variable domain, remainder taken from reference TRBV7-2 and TRBJ1-3, is GAGVSQSPSNKVTEKGKDVELRCDPISGHTALYWYRQSLGQGLEFLIYFQGNSAPDKSGLPSDRFSAERTGGSVSTLTIQRTQQEDSAVYLCASTRVGNTIYFGEGSWLTVV.

The sample holds a few counts of this clonotype. The V gene is TRBV10-3, the J gene TRBJ2-5, with no clear D. CDR1 and CDR2 from the germline V gene are ENHRY and SYGVKD. The CDR3 extends over 12 amino acids. Trimming shortened V by 11 bases and J by 2 bases, and 12 bases separated the two germline ends. DNA for the CDR3: TGTGCCGCCCGAGGCGAGCAAGAGACCCAGTACTTC. Its translation is CAARGEQETQYF.

A note on this clonotype: This could be a read error, since a much larger clone is one nucleotide away. J is TRBJ2-5 and V is TRBV7-8; D remains unclear. Germline V lookup: CDR1 SGHVS, CDR2 FQNEAQ. The CDR3 contains 12 residues. This CDR3 is CAGSQDPSTQYF. CDR3 DNA sequence: TGCGCCGGCAGCCAAGACCCGTCGACCCAGTACTTC.

The V and J genes are TRBV5-1 and TRBJ1-2; perhaps TRBD1 as D (5 bases). V was pared by 1 base and J by 7 bases, with 11 bases between. The V gene's germline CDR1 is SGHRS and CDR2 YFSETQ. The length of the CDR3 is 13 residues. CDR3 region: CASSLLQGGGYTF. CDR3 nucleotide sequence: TGCGCCAGCAGCTTGTTGCAGGGCGGTGGCTACACCTTC. Based on the CDR3 plus reference TRBV5-1 and TRBJ1-2, the full variable domain is KAGVTQTPRYLIKTRGQQVTLSCSPISGHRSVSWYQQTPGQGLQFLFEYFSETQRNKGNFPGRFSGRQFSNSRSEMNVSTLELGDSALYLCASSLLQGGGYTFGSGTRLTVV.

The chain couples TRBV9 to TRBJ2-5, with 9 bases aligning to TRBD1. CDR1 SGDLS and CDR2 YYNGEE come from the germline V gene. CDR3 length: 14 amino acids. V lost 3 bases to trimming and J lost 5 bases; unmatched junction nucleotides: 5. CDR3 DNA sequence: TGTGCCAGCAGCGGACAGGGGGTAGGGGAGACCCAGTACTTC. This gives the protein CASSGQGVGETQYF.

V and J are TRBV10-3 and TRBJ2-5, with 11 bases aligning to TRBD2. Germline V gene lookup returns CDR1 ENHRY and CDR2 SYGVKD. Trimming cost V 5 bases and J 5 bases; bases outside gene matches: 7. The CDR3 runs to 15 residues. The CDR3 protein is CAISQLAGVEETQYF. CDR3 DNA sequence: TGTGCCATCAGTCAACTAGCGGGAGTCGAGGAGACCCAGTACTTC.

This clonotype has at least ten counts. The chain uses TRBV9 and TRBJ1-1, with D possibly being TRBD1 (5 bases). Per germline, CDR1 SGDLS and CDR2 YYNGEE. Trimming stripped 0 bases from V and 2 bases from J, with 11 bases between. The CDR3 has 15 amino acids. The CDR3 region is CASSVAGISNTEAFF. DNA of the CDR3: TGTGCCAGCAGCGTAGCAGGGATAAGCAACACTGAAGCTTTCTTT.

A remark on this clonotype: A read error is possible here, since a much larger clone lies one base away. The conserved final phenylalanine or tryptophan is absent from the CDR3, which likely points to a read error. The DNA for the CDR3 is TGTGCCAGCAGCCAGGTAGTGGACTACGAGCAGTACCTC. It encodes CASSQVVDYEQYL. The V and J genes are TRBV7-9 and TRBJ2-7; no reliable D call. V lost 5 bases to trimming and J lost 3 bases, with 11 bases between them. The CDR3 is 13 residues long. Looked up from germline, CDR1 is SEHNR and CDR2 is FQNEAQ (reference sequence).

The CDR3 region has the DNA TGCAGTGCTAGCGACGCGGTGAGCCCCTACGAGCAGTACTTC. It codes for CSASDAVSPYEQYF. The genes are TRBV20-1 and TRBJ2-7, with unresolved D. This CDR3 contains 14 residues. The V gene lost 3 bases and the J gene lost 2 bases, with 14 bases spanning the gap. Germline CDR1 and CDR2: DFQATT and SNEGSKA (reference sequence).

The table lists this clonotype with a few counts. The junction shows a germline mismatch at one end, possibly a read error. The rearrangement uses TRBV7-9 and TRBJ2-7; 7 nucleotides line up with TRBD2. Germline CDR1 is SEHNR and CDR2 is FQNEAQ (reference sequence). The CDR3 spans 14 residues. The CDR3 DNA reads TGCGCCAGCAGCCAATCTTGGCGGGGGTACGAGCAGTACTTC. Translated: CASSQSWRGYEQYF.

This clonotype was counted ten times or more. The chain links TRBV5-1 to TRBJ2-5; 14 bases map to TRBD2. The CDR3 extends over 17 amino acids. CDR1 and CDR2 (germline): SGHRS, YFSETQ. Trimming cost V 5 bases and J 0 bases; bases outside gene matches: 6. The CDR3 region is CASRRTSGGTYQETQYF. CDR3 bases: TGCGCCAGCAGGCGGACTAGCGGGGGGACGTACCAAGAGACCCAGTACTTC.

This chain connects TRBV5-1 to TRBJ1-2; D ambiguous. CDR3 length equals 14 residues. CDR1 is SGHRS, CDR2 YFSETQ, per germline. The V end lost 6 bases, the J end lost 7 bases, and 19 bases lay between the germline ends. In nucleotides, the CDR3 is TGCGCCAGCACCATTAGAGGCGGGATCCCTGGCTACACCTTC. Translating gives CASTIRGGIPGYTF.

In DNA form, the CDR3 reads TGTGCCAGCAGCTTCGCCCAGGGGCTGAACGAGCAGTACTTC. It specifies CASSFAQGLNEQYF. The chain carries TRBV5-6 and TRBJ2-7; perhaps TRBD1 as D (6 bases). Trimming removed 2 bases from V and 5 bases from J, with 14 bases in between. The CDR3 sequence is 14 residues long. Germline V gives CDR1 SGHDT, CDR2 YYEEEE.

In its sample, this clonotype was seen a few times. The chain has TRBV2 and TRBJ1-6; 8 bases agree with TRBD1. CDR3 length: 16 residues. Looked up from germline, CDR1 is SNHLY and CDR2 is FYNNEI. Unmatched junction bases numbered 15, after V lost 8 bases and J lost 9 bases. The CDR3 is CASSRRSTGATSPLHF. The CDR3 DNA sequence: TGTGCCAGCTCACGCCGTTCGACAGGGGCAACTTCACCCCTCCACTTT.

The rearrangement joins TRBV10-3 to TRBJ1-5, with D perhaps TRBD1 (6 bases). The ends were cut back, 6 bases at V and 3 bases at J, with 12 bases in the middle. Germline V CDR1 and CDR2: ENHRY, SYGVKD. The CDR3 totals 14 residues. Here the CDR3 reads CAISQGGVNQPQHF. The CDR3 DNA follows: TGTGCCATCAGCCAAGGGGGGGTCAATCAGCCCCAGCATTTT.

With respect to this clonotype: The junction shows a germline mismatch at one end, possibly a read error. The chain employs TRBV9 and TRBJ1-1, with D possibly matching TRBD1 (5 bases). The CDR3 totals 14 residues. From germline, CDR1 is SGDLS and CDR2 YYNGEE. The CDR3 is CAGSPHLGATEAFF. Here the CDR3 DNA reads TGTGCCGGCAGCCCCCATTTAGGGGCAACTGAAGCTTTCTTT. The full variable domain, in which reference TRBV9 and TRBJ1-1 provide the parts outside the CDR3, is DSGVTQTPKHLITATGQRVTLRCSPRSGDLSVYWYQQSLDQGLQFLIQYYNGEERAKGNILERFSAQQFPDLHSELNLSSLELGDSALYFCAGSPHLGATEAFFGQGTRLTVV.

The chain is built from TRBV3-1 and TRBJ2-7, with 8 bases that match TRBD2. Germline CDR1 and CDR2: LGHDT and YNNKEL (reference sequence). V trimming: 1 base; J trimming: 2 bases; junction bases outside the gene matches: 4. The CDR3 has 15 amino acids. This CDR3 reads CASSQGLARTYEQYF. The CDR3 nucleotides read TGTGCCAGCAGCCAAGGACTAGCGCGAACCTACGAGCAGTACTTC.